These 5 T cell receptor beta chains originate from one sample sequenced in a study of CD4 T cells in relation to SARS-CoV-2 and coronaviruses. The protocol was immunoSEQ multiplex PCR, while the TCRdb copy is restricted to in-frame clones and leaves out a portion. Of about 41,000 clones listed, over 70% are singletons. For these TCRs, the target antigens are not known. Sequenced sample: naive CD4+ T cells from PBMCs, cultured in vitro. Documented subset: naive CD4+ T cells isolated by negative enrichment. Receptors were obtained from an adult with COVID-19.

J is TRBJ1-4 and V is TRBV7-9; no reliable D call. The CDR3 is 14 residues long. Per germline, CDR1 SEHNR and CDR2 FQNEAQ (reference sequence). The V gene lost 3 bases and the J gene lost 3 bases, with 8 bases spanning the gap. The CDR3 nucleotides read TGTGCCAGCAGCTTCCGGGATCCTAATGAAAAACTGTTTTTT. Translation gives CASSFRDPNEKLFF.

V and J are TRBV19 and TRBJ2-1; a weak D match, TRBD2 (6 bases). The length of the CDR3 is 15 residues. Germline V gene data show CDR1 as LNHDA and CDR2 as SQIVND (reference sequence). Trimming stripped 3 bases from V and 6 bases from J, with 15 bases between. For the CDR3, the DNA is TGTGCCAGTAGTATGGGGGGAGGAAGAGGCAATGAGCAGTTCTTC. Translated: CASSMGGGRGNEQFF. Full variable domain (remainder filled in from reference TRBV19 and TRBJ2-1): DGGITQSPKYLFRKEGQNVTLSCEQNLNHDAMYWYRQDPGQGLRLIYYSQIVNDFQKGDIAEGYSVSREKKESFPLTVTSAQKNPTAFYLCASSMGGGRGNEQFFGPGTRLTVL.

V usage is TRBV5-4 and J usage is TRBJ2-5; TRBD2 matches 8 bases. Germline CDR1 SGHNT, CDR2 YYREEE (reference sequence). Germline trimming cut 1 base from V and 9 bases from J; bases unmatched to any gene: 8. The CDR3 loop spans 14 amino acids. CDR3: CASSLRTSPMSQYF. CDR3 DNA sequence: TGTGCCAGCAGCTTGAGGACTAGCCCCATGTCCCAGTACTTC.

The rearrangement uses TRBV2 and TRBJ1-4; D may be TRBD1 (5 bases). Germline CDR1 is SNHLY and CDR2 is FYNNEI. V was trimmed by 8 bases and J by 7 bases, leaving 17 bases between them. The CDR3 totals 14 residues. CDR3 sequence (DNA): TGTGCCAGCTGGCAAACGAAGGGGCGTGAAAAACTGTTTTTT. Amino acids: CASWQTKGREKLFF.

The chain recombines TRBV7-9 with TRBJ2-5; no reliable D call. CDR3 size: 14 residues. Germline V gene data show CDR1 as SEHNR and CDR2 as FQNEAQ (reference sequence). The germline V and J ends were trimmed by 2 bases and 1 base, with 8 bases remaining between them. The CDR3 here is CASSLTRTQETQYF. The CDR3 bases are TGTGCCAGCAGCTTAACCAGAACCCAAGAGACCCAGTACTTC.